This TCR beta chain is from a study of PD-1 and CTLA-4 blockade in melanoma. V lost 5 bases and J 7 bases, leaving 12 bases between the germline ends. The CDR3 extends over 12 amino acids. Germline V gives CDR1 SGHVS, CDR2 FNYEAQ. Libraries were prepared by immunoSEQ multiplex PCR; TCRdb keeps only in-frame clonotypes and omits some of them. The sample lists roughly 30,000 clones, roughly nine tenths seen once, with about 8.5% in the top ten. This clone was seen only once. The TCR comes from a human donor with melanoma. This chain uses TRBV7-6 with TRBJ2-7; maybe TRBD2 (5 bases). Sequenced here: CD8+ T cells from peripheral blood, sampled before anti-PD-1 treatment. The CDR3 DNA is TGTGCCAGCAGCCGCTTGTCGGGGGAGCAGTACTTC. It translates to CASSRLSGEQYF.